This entry lists 2 T cell receptor beta chains sequenced from one sample in a study of T cell clonotyping in hematopoietic cell transplantation. Sequenced by immunoSEQ multiplex PCR; TCRdb stores in-frame clones only, minus some. Among about 36,000 clones, 88% were seen once, and the ten largest hold approximately 2%. Sequenced: peripheral blood mononuclear cells. The receptors here all came from a woman aged 40 to 49 in good health. Some clones in this sample may be carry-over from other donors' samples.

V gene TRBV10-3 combines with J gene TRBJ2-1, with unresolved D. Trimming pared 8 bases from V and 0 bases from J, leaving 8 bases between. The length of the CDR3 is 13 residues. Germline V lookup: CDR1 ENHRY, CDR2 SYGVKD. The CDR3 DNA is TGTGCCATCGTAAGCGACTCCTACAATGAGCAGTTCTTC. Its translation is CAIVSDSYNEQFF.

The sample holds a few counts of this clone. This chain joins TRBV6-6 and TRBJ2-7; D is perhaps TRBD1 or TRBD2 (5 bases each). Trimming removed 6 bases at V and 5 bases at J, with 20 bases between. CDR1 MNHNY and CDR2 SVGAGI come from the germline V gene (reference sequence). The length of the CDR3 is 15 residues. CDR3 protein: CASSTGTRIGHEQYF. Written as DNA, the CDR3 is TGTGCCAGCAGCACCGGGACCCGGATAGGCCACGAGCAGTACTTC.